The present T cell receptor beta chain was sequenced within a study of regulatory T cells in long-lasting Graves disease. Looking at the study overall: More than 5 years of antithyroid drugs with positive TSH receptor antibodies defined persistent Graves' disease. Points from the study as a whole: Repertoires from persistent disease leaned toward TRBV28, TRBJ1-2 and TRBJ2-5.

The CDR3 sequence is 13 residues long. The germline V and J ends were trimmed by 8 bases and 2 bases, with 12 bases remaining between them. Germline CDR1 is SNHLY and CDR2 is FYNNEI. A word on this clonotype: Its antigen is unknown.

Building of the TCR beta libraries involved iRepertoire HTBI primers and Arm-PCR of CDR3 regions. Via MiXCR, TCRdb re-called the multiplex PCR reads, giving one row per CDR3 protein. The table has approximately 400,000 distinct CDR3 sequences, 20% to 25% seen once. Indicated time point: persistent/refractory GD, antithyroid drugs over 5 years with positive TRAb. PBMC RNA was the source of the TCR library. The clonotype was recovered from a female donor with Graves disease. The sample here was peripheral blood mononuclear cells (PBMCs), taken when the disease was refractory, from a patient treated with antithyroid drugs. The chain joins TRBV2 to TRBJ1-2; D not certain. In nucleotides, the CDR3 is TGTGCCAGCTTAACCCGGTGGAACTATGGCTACACCTTC. Amino acid sequence: CASLTRWNYGYTF.